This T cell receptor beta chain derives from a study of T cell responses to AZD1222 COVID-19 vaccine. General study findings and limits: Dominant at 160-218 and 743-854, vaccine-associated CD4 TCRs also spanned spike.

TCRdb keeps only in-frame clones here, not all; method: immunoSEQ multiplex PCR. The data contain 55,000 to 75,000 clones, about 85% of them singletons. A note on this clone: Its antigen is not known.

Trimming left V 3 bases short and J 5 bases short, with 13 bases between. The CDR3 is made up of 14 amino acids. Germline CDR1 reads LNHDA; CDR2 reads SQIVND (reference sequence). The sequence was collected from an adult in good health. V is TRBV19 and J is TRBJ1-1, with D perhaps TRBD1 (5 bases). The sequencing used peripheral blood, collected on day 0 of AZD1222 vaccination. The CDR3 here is CASSIRAGGTEAFF. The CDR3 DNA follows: TGTGCCAGTAGTATTAGGGCGGGGGGGACTGAAGCTTTCTTT.